This TCR beta chain was identified during a study of human T cells and chemical hapten exposure. As to time point: healthy volunteer bleed at 2 weeks. Extraction of total RNA was performed on unfractionated whole blood. This clonotype was seen at least ten times. Via MiXCR, TCRdb re-called the RACE reads, giving one row per CDR3 protein. The data show 50,000 or so distinct CDR3 sequences, about 4.1% seen once. CDR1 DFQATT and CDR2 SNEGSKA come from the germline V gene (reference sequence). The CDR3 has 14 residues. V lost 3 bases, J lost 3 bases, and 6 bases stayed unmatched. The receptor comes from a human donor in good health. Some clones in this sample may be carry-over from other donors' samples. Sequences were obtained from whole blood. The chain has TRBV20-1 and TRBJ2-7, with TRBD2 matching 9 bases. The CDR3 is CSARAGTSFYEQYF. The CDR3 DNA reads as TGCAGTGCTAGGGCCGGGACTAGCTTCTACGAGCAGTACTTC.